A few counts support the clone carrying this T cell receptor beta chain. The antigen is unknown. CDR1 SNHLY and CDR2 FYNNEI come from the germline V gene. The CDR3 is 14 residues long. Deletions cut 5 bases from V and 0 bases from J, with 8 bases between. This record belongs to a study of beta chain features in type 1 diabetes. Study-wide points: For Type 1 diabetes patients, all four CD4+ subsets carried TCRB CDR3s that were moderately but significantly shorter.

Sequenced material consisted of expressed TCRB transcripts (all of the isolated RNA was reverse transcribed). Measured with immunoSEQ multiplex PCR; TCRdb has only the in-frame clones, and not every one. Seen here are 550,000 to 850,000 clones, roughly 12% observed once, and the top ten hold 0.02% to 0.025%. The material sequenced was naive CD4+ T cells from blood. This rearrangement joins TRBV2 to TRBJ1-5; D remains unclear. The clonotype was recovered from a man between 18 and 29 years old with type 1 diabetes. Here the CDR3 DNA reads TGTGCCAGCAGTCTCATAGATAGCAATCAGCCCCAGCATTTT. As protein: CASSLIDSNQPQHF.